Each of the 27 T cell receptor beta chains below was sequenced from the same sample in a study of cytomegalovirus exposure and HLA in healthy donors. The study ran its PCR with 60 Vbeta and 13 Jbeta primers. Sequenced by immunoSEQ multiplex PCR; TCRdb stores in-frame clones only, minus some. The listing contains tens of thousands of clones. Sequencing was performed on PBMCs. The origin of the receptors is a woman in her thirties in good health and CMV-seropositive.

The rearrangement links TRBV6-1 to TRBJ1-2; 7 bases are a match to TRBD1. Germline V lookup: CDR1 MNHNS, CDR2 SASEGT. CDR3 length: 15 amino acids. After removal of 5 bases from V and 4 bases from J, the junction contained 10 bases not matched to a gene. CDR3 sequence (DNA): TGTGCCAGCAGTTTTAACAGGGGAGCCGTCTATGGCTACACCTTC. Protein: CASSFNRGAVYGYTF.

This chain joins TRBV29-1 and TRBJ2-7; 8 bases match TRBD2. The CDR3 runs 14 residues. From germline, CDR1 is SQVTM and CDR2 ANQGSEA. Germline trimming cut 1 base from V and 5 bases from J; bases unmatched to any gene: 7. CDR3 residues: CSVEVAGGRDEQYF. The CDR3 DNA reads as TGCAGCGTTGAAGTTGCGGGGGGCAGGGACGAGCAGTACTTC.

V and J are TRBV4-1 and TRBJ2-7, with D uncertain. Germline CDR1 and CDR2: MGHRA and YSYEKL. V lost 0 bases and J 1 base, leaving 7 bases between the germline ends. CDR3 size: 14 residues. The CDR3 region has the DNA TGCGCCAGCAGCCAAGATTACAGTTCCTACGAGCAGTACTTC. This sequence encodes CASSQDYSSYEQYF.

CDR3 sequence reads: CASSSGTGNQPQHF. In DNA, the CDR3 is TGCGCCAGCAGCTCCGGGACAGGGAATCAGCCCCAGCATTTT. The V gene is TRBV5-1, the J gene TRBJ1-5; 9 positions match TRBD1. The V gene's germline CDR1 is SGHRS and CDR2 YFSETQ. The CDR3 contains 14 residues. V gave up 3 bases and J gave up 4 bases; unmatched junction bases: 2. Using reference TRBV5-1 and TRBJ1-5 for the parts outside the CDR3, the full variable domain is KAGVTQTPRYLIKTRGQQVTLSCSPISGHRSVSWYQQTPGQGLQFLFEYFSETQRNKGNFPGRFSGRQFSNSRSEMNVSTLELGDSALYLCASSSGTGNQPQHFGDGTRLSIL.

The chain is built from TRBV7-7 and TRBJ2-5; no clear D gene. Trimming cost V 5 bases and J 6 bases, with 13 bases left between them. This CDR3 comprises 13 residues. The germline CDR1 and CDR2 sequences are SSHAT and FNYEAQ (reference sequence). CDR3 nucleotides: TGTGCCAGCAGCCCCAACCTCGGTCAGACCCAGTACTTC. Its translation: CASSPNLGQTQYF.

The rearrangement uses TRBV5-1 and TRBJ1-2, with D perhaps matching TRBD1 (6 bases). Germline V gives CDR1 SGHRS, CDR2 YFSETQ. The V and J ends lost 2 bases and 4 bases respectively, with 21 bases between them. CDR3 length: 17 amino acids. CDR3 in amino acids: CASSLDEWGGLIYGYTF. In DNA, the CDR3 is TGCGCCAGCAGCTTAGACGAGTGGGGGGGCCTTATCTATGGCTACACCTTC.

The rearrangement uses TRBV27 and TRBJ1-2, with 8 nucleotides matching TRBD1. V shed 5 bases, J shed 1 base, and the junction held 6 bases outside the gene matches. The germline V gene has CDR1 MNHEY and CDR2 SMNVEV (reference sequence). This CDR3 has 15 residues. CDR3 in amino acids: CASSATGARNYGYTF. Written as DNA, the CDR3 is TGTGCCAGCAGTGCGACAGGGGCGCGTAACTATGGCTACACCTTC.

The rearrangement uses TRBV6-5 and TRBJ2-3, with TRBD2 matching over 7 bases. Germline CDR1 reads MNHEY; CDR2 reads SVGAGI. CDR3 length: 16 residues. V trimming: 1 base; J trimming: 4 bases; junction bases outside the gene matches: 8. The chain's CDR3 is CASSYLRAGVADTQYF. The CDR3, as DNA: TGTGCCAGCAGTTACTTGCGGGCGGGGGTGGCAGATACGCAGTATTTT.

The gene calls are TRBV7-9 and TRBJ2-1; 8 bases fit TRBD2. V lost 5 bases and J lost 3; bases outside the gene matches: 9. Germline-derived CDR1 and CDR2 are SEHNR and FQNEAQ (reference sequence). The CDR3 extends over 16 amino acids. CDR3 sequence reads: CASSPWGRGVYNEQFF. The CDR3 DNA reads as TGTGCCAGCAGCCCATGGGGGCGGGGGGTCTACAATGAGCAGTTCTTC.

The chain combines TRBV5-1 with TRBJ2-7; D is unresolved. The germline V gene has CDR1 SGHRS and CDR2 YFSETQ. V was cut by 2 bases and J by 4 bases, with 7 bases left in between. The CDR3 runs to 12 residues. CDR3 coding DNA: TGCGCCAGCAGCTTTGGCAGATACGAGCAGTACTTC. It translates to CASSFGRYEQYF.

V gene TRBV29-1 combines with J gene TRBJ2-7; a weak D match, TRBD1 (5 bases). Germline CDR1 and CDR2: SQVTM and ANQGSEA. This CDR3 is built from 12 residues. Trimming cost V 5 bases and J 3 bases, with 11 bases left between them. CDR3 DNA: TGCAGCGTTTCAGGGTCTCTCTACGAGCAGTACTTC. Translated: CSVSGSLYEQYF.

V is TRBV28 and J is TRBJ1-2; D perhaps matches TRBD1 (6 bases). The V gene lost 5 bases and the J gene lost 8 bases, with 21 bases spanning the gap. Germline V gene lookup returns CDR1 MDHEN and CDR2 SYDVKM. This CDR3 region has 15 residues. This chain's CDR3 is CASSPWGGDGTGYTF. Written as DNA, the CDR3 is TGTGCCAGCAGTCCATGGGGGGGGGACGGGACAGGCTACACCTTC.

The chain employs TRBV18 and TRBJ2-1, with a possible D match to TRBD2 (6 bases). This CDR3 spans 14 amino acids. Trimming pared 0 bases from V and 5 bases from J, leaving 8 bases between. Germline-derived CDR1 and CDR2 are KGHSH and LQKENI. The CDR3 DNA reads as TGTGCCAGCTCACCACCGGGACTGAACAATGAGCAGTTCTTC. Its protein is CASSPPGLNNEQFF. Full variable domain (remainder filled in from reference TRBV18 and TRBJ2-1): NAGVMQNPRHLVRRRGQEARLRCSPMKGHSHVYWYRQLPEEGLKFMVYLQKENIIDESGMPKERFSAEFPKEGPSILRIQQVVRGDSAAYFCASSPPGLNNEQFFGPGTRLTVL.

The chain couples TRBV5-1 to TRBJ2-3; TRBD1 matches 7 bases. V was pared by 4 bases and J by 0 bases, with 5 bases of the junction left unmatched. Germline V gives CDR1 SGHRS, CDR2 YFSETQ. CDR3 length: 15 residues. CDR3 DNA: TGCGCCAGCAGCCAAGACAGGGCGAGCACAGATACGCAGTATTTT. Its protein is CASSQDRASTDTQYF.

This sequence joins TRBV7-8 and TRBJ2-7; tentative D call: TRBD1 (6 bases). The CDR3 is made up of 18 amino acids. With 1 base removed from V and 1 base from J, the gap between germline ends came to 20 bases. Germline CDR1 SGHVS, CDR2 FQNEAQ. DNA of the CDR3: TGTGCCAGCAGCTTAGGCCCAATAACAGGGAGTGCATCCTACGAGCAGTACTTC. This encodes CASSLGPITGSASYEQYF.

This chain links TRBV13 with TRBJ1-2, with D perhaps TRBD1 (5 bases). CDR3 length equals 14 residues. Germline V lookup: CDR1 PRHDT, CDR2 FYEKMQ (reference sequence). The V and J ends lost 0 bases and 0 bases respectively, with 5 bases between them. The CDR3 DNA is TGTGCCAGCAGCTTAGGGACAGCTAACTATGGCTACACCTTC. Translated, it gives CASSLGTANYGYTF.

This chain joins TRBV27 and TRBJ1-2, with D possibly being TRBD1 (5 bases). V was cut by 8 bases and J by 8 bases, with 27 bases left in between. Germline loops: CDR1 MNHEY, CDR2 SMNVEV (reference sequence). The CDR3 runs to 16 residues. The CDR3 DNA reads TGTGCCAGCGGGGTACCCGGGGGGTTATTATCTGGAGGCTACACCTTC. Amino acids: CASGVPGGLLSGGYTF.

The rearrangement links TRBV28 to TRBJ1-5; 9 bases agree with TRBD1. The CDR3 is 16 amino acids. Losses at the gene ends were 6 bases for V and 2 bases for J; bases not matched to a gene: 8. Germline CDR1 is MDHEN and CDR2 is SYDVKM. The CDR3 spells CASRLQGARGNQPQHF. The CDR3 DNA sequence: TGTGCCAGCAGATTACAGGGGGCGCGGGGCAATCAGCCCCAGCATTTT.

The V gene is TRBV6-1, the J gene TRBJ1-2, with 9 bases matching TRBD1. The CDR3 sequence is 13 residues long. Germline-derived CDR1 and CDR2 are MNHNS and SASEGT. With 2 bases clipped from V and 8 bases from J, the junction kept 3 bases outside the gene matches. The CDR3 coding sequence is TGTGCCAGCAGTGAAAGGGACAGGGTGGGCTACACCTTC. Its protein is CASSERDRVGYTF.

The chain links TRBV7-2 to TRBJ2-3; 8 nucleotides line up with TRBD2. The CDR3 is 15 residues long. J gave up 5 bases and V 4 bases, and 8 bases lay outside the gene matches. Germline-derived CDR1 and CDR2 are SGHTA and FQGNSA. The CDR3 region has the DNA TGTGCCAGCAGCTCCCCGGGAGGGGGAGGAGATACGCAGTATTTT. This gives the protein CASSSPGGGGDTQYF.

The chain combines TRBV11-2 with TRBJ2-7; 9 bases agree with TRBD1. Germline V gene lookup returns CDR1 SGHAT and CDR2 FQNNGV. The V gene end was trimmed by 5 bases and the J gene end by 6 bases; junction bases not matched to a gene: 5. The length of the CDR3 is 13 residues. The CDR3 loop reads CASSGGQGGEQYF. Here the CDR3 DNA reads TGTGCCAGCAGCGGGGGACAGGGTGGCGAGCAGTACTTC.

The chain couples TRBV6-6 to TRBJ1-5; tentatively, D is TRBD1 (5 bases). The V and J ends lost 7 bases and 1 base respectively, with 11 bases between them. CDR1 is MNHNY and CDR2 is SVGAGI in the germline V gene (reference sequence). The CDR3 is 14 residues long. This chain's CDR3 is CASKEEGSNQPQHF. CDR3 DNA: TGTGCCAGCAAGGAGGAGGGGAGCAATCAGCCCCAGCATTTT.

The chain uses TRBV5-1 and TRBJ1-4; D is perhaps TRBD1 (5 bases). With 3 bases removed from V and 1 base from J, the gap between germline ends came to 16 bases. Germline loops: CDR1 SGHRS, CDR2 YFSETQ. The CDR3 loop spans 17 amino acids. The CDR3 here is CASSSLTDLGTNEKLFF. CDR3 nucleotides: TGCGCCAGCAGCTCCTTGACAGACCTGGGAACTAATGAAAAACTGTTTTTT. The full variable domain, completed using reference TRBV5-1 and TRBJ1-4, is KAGVTQTPRYLIKTRGQQVTLSCSPISGHRSVSWYQQTPGQGLQFLFEYFSETQRNKGNFPGRFSGRQFSNSRSEMNVSTLELGDSALYLCASSSLTDLGTNEKLFFGSGTQLSVL.

This chain connects TRBV19 to TRBJ2-3; 9 bases are a match to TRBD1. Germline loops: CDR1 LNHDA, CDR2 SQIVND (reference sequence). V lost 3 bases, J lost 4 bases, and 8 bases stayed unmatched. This CDR3 has 16 residues. The CDR3 sequence is CASSIIGTGSPDTQYF. The CDR3 DNA follows: TGTGCCAGTAGTATTATCGGGACAGGGTCCCCAGATACGCAGTATTTT.

The genes are TRBV7-2 and TRBJ1-4; D unclear. The CDR3 length is 15 residues. With 6 bases removed from V and 0 bases from J, the gap between germline ends came to 11 bases. Germline CDR1 and CDR2: SGHTA and FQGNSA. The CDR3 spells CASRKVAATNEKLFF. The CDR3 DNA reads TGTGCCAGCAGGAAAGTGGCCGCAACTAATGAAAAACTGTTTTTT.

The chain recombines TRBV14 with TRBJ2-7; 8 positions match TRBD1. The CDR3 extends over 17 amino acids. J was trimmed by 0 bases and V by 3 bases; bases with no gene match: 10. From germline, CDR1 is SGHDN and CDR2 FVKESK. The DNA of the CDR3 is TGTGCCAGCAGCCAGCAGATCCGGGACAGGAGCTCCTACGAGCAGTACTTC. Amino acids: CASSQQIRDRSSYEQYF.

The chain joins TRBV5-6 to TRBJ2-1, with D possibly being TRBD2 (5 bases). CDR3 length: 17 amino acids. Germline V gene sequence: CDR1 SGHDT, CDR2 YYEEEE. Trimming took off 4 bases at V and 5 bases at J, with 22 bases between the two ends. Here the CDR3 reads CASSLRGFGPLNNEQFF. The CDR3 DNA reads as TGTGCCAGCAGCCTCCGGGGATTTGGACCCCTAAACAATGAGCAGTTCTTC.